The source of this T cell receptor beta chain is a study of T cell responses to AZD1222 COVID-19 vaccine. Profiling relied on immunoSEQ multiplex PCR, and the TCRdb table lists in-frame clones only, not all of them. Of about 130,000 clones listed, roughly 85% are singletons. The CDR3 is made up of 16 amino acids. Trimming stripped 4 bases from V and 1 base from J, with 13 bases between. The V gene's germline CDR1 is KGHSH and CDR2 LQKENI. About this clone: Antigen unknown.

General study results and limits: Spike-specific TCR repertoires showed rising breadth and depth after two AZD1222 doses. Clonal diversity may have been underestimated, and the donors were mostly white British, with more females than males.

This receptor was obtained from an adult in good health. Sequences were derived from peripheral blood, sampled on day 0 of AZD1222 vaccination. V gene TRBV18 combines with J gene TRBJ2-2; a possible D gene is TRBD2 (5 bases). This CDR3 is CASSLGVVVNTGELFF. In DNA form, the CDR3 reads TGTGCCAGCTCACTCGGGGTGGTGGTGAACACCGGGGAGCTGTTTTTT. Full variable domain (outside the CDR3, taken from reference TRBV18 and TRBJ2-2): NAGVMQNPRHLVRRRGQEARLRCSPMKGHSHVYWYRQLPEEGLKFMVYLQKENIIDESGMPKERFSAEFPKEGPSILRIQQVVRGDSAAYFCASSLGVVVNTGELFFGEGSRLTVL.